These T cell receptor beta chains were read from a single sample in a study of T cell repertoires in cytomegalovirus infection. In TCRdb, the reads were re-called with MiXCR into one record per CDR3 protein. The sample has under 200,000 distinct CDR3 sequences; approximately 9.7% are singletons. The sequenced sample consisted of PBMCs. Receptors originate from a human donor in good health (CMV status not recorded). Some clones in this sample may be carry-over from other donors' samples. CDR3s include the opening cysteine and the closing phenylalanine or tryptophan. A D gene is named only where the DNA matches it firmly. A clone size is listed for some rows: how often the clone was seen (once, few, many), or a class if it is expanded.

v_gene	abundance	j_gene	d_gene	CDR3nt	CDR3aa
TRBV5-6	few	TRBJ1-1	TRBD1	TGTGCCAGCAGCTTGGGGGCCCTCGCGCAGGGGGCGCTGAACACTGAAGCTTTCTTT	CASSLGALAQGALNTEAFF
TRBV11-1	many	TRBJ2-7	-	TGTGCCAGCAGCTCCACTCGCGAGCAGTACTTC	CASSSTREQYF
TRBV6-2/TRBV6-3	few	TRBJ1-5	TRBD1	TGTGCCAGCAGTAGACAGGGAACTCAGCCCCAGCATTTT	CASSRQGTQPQHF
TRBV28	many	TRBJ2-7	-	TGTGCCAGCAGTTTACCGGGGGCGAGCTACGAGCAGTACTTC	CASSLPGASYEQYF
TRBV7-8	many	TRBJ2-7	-	TGTGCCAGCAGCTTGCGTCGCTCCTACGAGCAGTACTTC	CASSLRRSYEQYF
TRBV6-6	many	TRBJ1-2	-	TGTGCCAGCAGTCCATCAGGGGCGAGTGGCTACACCTTC	CASSPSGASGYTF
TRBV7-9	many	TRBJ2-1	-	TGTGCCAGCAGCCCACCCTGGGCGGGAACCGCCTACAATGAGCAGTTCTTC	CASSPPWAGTAYNEQFF
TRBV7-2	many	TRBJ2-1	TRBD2	TGTGCCAGCAGCTTAAGCCCCCCGGGGCGGGGGGGCCTCAATGAGCAGTTCTTC	CASSLSPPGRGGLNEQFF
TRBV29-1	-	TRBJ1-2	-	TGCAGCGTTGACGGGCTTTATGGCTACACCTTC	CSVDGLYGYTF
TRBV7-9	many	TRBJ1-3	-	TGTGCCAGCAGCTCCAGAGGTTCGGGAAACACCATATATTTT	CASSSRGSGNTIYF
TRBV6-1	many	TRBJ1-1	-	TGTGCCAGCAGCCCATGGGCAGGTGAAGCTTTCTTT	CASSPWAGEAFF
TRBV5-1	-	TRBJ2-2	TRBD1	TGCGCCAGCAGCTTAACAGGGGAAGTATTCGGGGAGCTGTTTTTT	CASSLTGEVFGELFF
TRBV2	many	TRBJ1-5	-	TGTGCCAGCAGTGAGAGGCGGACTCAGCCCCAGCATTTT	CASSERRTQPQHF
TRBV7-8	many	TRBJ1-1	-	TGTGCCAGCAGCTTGATGAGGGGCCCGAACACTGAAGCTTTCTTT	CASSLMRGPNTEAFF
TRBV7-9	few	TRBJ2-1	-	TGTGCCAGCAGTTCGTCTGGGCCGAATGAGCAGTTCTTC	CASSSSGPNEQFF
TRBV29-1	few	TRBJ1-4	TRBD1	TGCAGCGTACCTGACAGGGCAACTAATGAAAAACTGTTTTTT	CSVPDRATNEKLFF
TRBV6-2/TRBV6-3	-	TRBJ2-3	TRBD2	TGTGCCAGCAGGATAAGCGGGGCAGATACGCAGTATTTT	CASRISGADTQYF
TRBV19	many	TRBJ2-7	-	TGTGCCAGTAGTATCGTCAGGGAAGAAAAGCAGTACTTC	CASSIVREEKQYF
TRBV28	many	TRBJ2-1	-	TGTGCCAGCAAAGTAAGACAGTCCGGGGTGCAGTTCTTC	CASKVRQSGVQFF
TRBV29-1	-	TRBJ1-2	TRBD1	TGCAGCGTCGTTGTCGGGACAGGGGTCGGCTACACCTTC	CSVVVGTGVGYTF
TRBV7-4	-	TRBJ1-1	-	TGTGCCAGCAGCGGGCGCGGGTTAATGAACACTGAAGCTTTCTTT	CASSGRGLMNTEAFF
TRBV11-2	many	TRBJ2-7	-	TGTGCCAGCAGCTTATTACATACCTACGAGCAGTACTTC	CASSLLHTYEQYF
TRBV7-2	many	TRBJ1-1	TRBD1	TGTGCCAGCAGCCATAAGACAGGGCAGAACACTGAAGCTTTCTTT	CASSHKTGQNTEAFF
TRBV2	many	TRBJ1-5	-	TGTGCCAGCAGTGAAGGGTCCGGGAGGGGCAATCAGCCCCAGCATTTT	CASSEGSGRGNQPQHF
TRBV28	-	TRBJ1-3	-	TGTGCCAGCAGTTTCGGGGGGGGCGAAAACACCATATATTTT	CASSFGGGENTIYF
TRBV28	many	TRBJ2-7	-	TGTGCCAGCAGTTCGGAACTCACCCACCAAACAGGGCCTTCGTTCTTCAAGCAGTACTTC	CASSSELTHQTGPSFFKQYF
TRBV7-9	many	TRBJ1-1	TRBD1	TGTGCCAGCAGAGGTGGACAGGTCGCGGTGAACACTGAAGCTTTCTTT	CASRGGQVAVNTEAFF
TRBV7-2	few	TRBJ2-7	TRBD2	TGTGCCAGCAGCCTGATGACTAGCGGCTCCTACGAGCAGTACTTC	CASSLMTSGSYEQYF
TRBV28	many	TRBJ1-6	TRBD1	TGTGCCAGCGGAGAACGACAGGGGTCACCCCTCCACTTT	CASGERQGSPLHF